This entry describes one TCR beta chain. Antigen unknown. The data were taken from a study of pediatric ulcerative colitis. Study-level findings and limits: A couple of rectal clonotypes were found only in ulcerative colitis patients, all of them.

The data were produced by immunoSEQ multiplex PCR, yet TCRdb's version contains in-frame clones alone and is incomplete. The data contain tens of thousands of clones, around 76% of them seen just once; the ten biggest clones take up 3% to 4.5%. Rectal tissue came from one to two pinch biopsies taken at colonoscopy. The CDR3 runs 14 residues. V was clipped by 0 bases and J by 2 bases, with 8 bases between them. The germline CDR1 and CDR2 sequences are SGHNT and YYREEE (reference sequence). The sequence derives from a girl between 10 and 17 years old with moderate ulcerative colitis. The rearrangement joins TRBV5-4 to TRBJ2-5; tentatively, D is TRBD2 (6 bases). Sequencing was done on a sample of gut tissue. CDR3 in amino acids: CASSLVGGQETQYF. CDR3 DNA: TGTGCCAGCAGCTTGGTTGGGGGGCAAGAGACCCAGTACTTC.